Below are 12 T cell receptor beta chains sequenced from a single sample in a study of shared clonotypes between healthy human individuals. Some clones are missing from TCRdb's copy, which holds only in-frame ones; the method was immunoSEQ multiplex PCR. The sample includes more than 450,000 clones, 79% seen only once; the top ten take roughly 13%. Sequenced: PBMCs. These receptors all come from a woman in her forties in good health. Some clones in this sample may be carry-over from other donors' samples.

CDR3 sequence reads: CASSLSMATGPYEQYF. The CDR3 coding sequence is TGCGCCAGCAGCTTATCCATGGCGACAGGCCCTTACGAGCAGTACTTC. This chain connects TRBV5-1 to TRBJ2-7, with D possibly matching TRBD1 (6 bases). Trimming removed 2 bases from V and 4 bases from J, with 19 bases in between. Germline CDR1 and CDR2: SGHRS and YFSETQ. This CDR3 has 16 residues.

V usage is TRBV4-3 and J usage is TRBJ2-3; 13 nucleotides agree with TRBD2. Germline trimming cut 4 bases from V and 5 bases from J; bases unmatched to any gene: 3. From germline, CDR1 is LGHNA and CDR2 YSLEER. This CDR3 region has 15 residues. The CDR3 DNA reads TGCGCCAGCAGCCCACTAGCGGGAGGGTTAGATACGCAGTATTTT. Translation: CASSPLAGGLDTQYF.

CDR3 sequence: CASSKTGGVWETQYF. CDR3 nucleotides: TGTGCCAGTAGTAAGACAGGGGGCGTTTGGGAGACCCAGTACTTC. The J gene is TRBJ2-5, the V gene TRBV19, with 10 bases matching TRBD1. The CDR3 sequence is 15 residues long. V shed 4 bases, J shed 5 bases, and the junction held 7 bases outside the gene matches. Germline V CDR1 and CDR2: LNHDA, SQIVND (reference sequence).

This sequence joins TRBV27 and TRBJ2-7; no clear D gene. Trimming shortened V by 3 bases and J by 0 bases, and 9 bases separated the two germline ends. Germline V gene data show CDR1 as MNHEY and CDR2 as SMNVEV (reference sequence). This CDR3 region has 14 residues. The CDR3 coding sequence is TGTGCCAGCAGTTTTTCCGGCCCCTCCTACGAGCAGTACTTC. The encoded protein is CASSFSGPSYEQYF.

This clone was seen more than once but under ten times. The V and J genes are TRBV4-2 and TRBJ2-3; TRBD2 matches 7 bases. The CDR3 runs 21 residues. Losses at the gene ends were 0 bases for V and 1 base for J; bases not matched to a gene: 19. The germline V gene has CDR1 LGHNA and CDR2 YNFKEQ. The CDR3 protein is CASSQEGTYAPGLKGTDTQYF. The CDR3 DNA sequence: TGTGCCAGCAGCCAAGAAGGGACCTACGCCCCGGGACTAAAAGGCACAGATACGCAGTATTTT.

V is TRBV28 and J is TRBJ2-7; 7 positions agree with TRBD1. This CDR3 comprises 16 residues. Germline loops: CDR1 MDHEN, CDR2 SYDVKM. V shed 4 bases, J shed 6 bases, and the junction held 15 bases outside the gene matches. The CDR3 is CASSSPDRDGGSEQYF. The CDR3 region has the DNA TGTGCCAGCAGTTCGCCCGACAGGGATGGAGGTAGCGAGCAGTACTTC.

This clone has a single count. The chain recombines TRBV25-1 with TRBJ1-2; maybe TRBD1 (6 bases). This CDR3 has 15 amino acids. The V end was cut by 3 bases, the J end by 1 base, with 12 bases between. CDR1 and CDR2 from the germline V gene are MGHDK and SYGVNS. Written as DNA, the CDR3 is TGTGCCAGCAGTGACCTACAGGGTTTTAACTATGGCTACACCTTC. Its protein product is CASSDLQGFNYGYTF.

This clone was seen a handful of times. The rearrangement uses TRBV28 and TRBJ1-1; D is unclear. The V and J ends lost 5 bases and 0 bases respectively, with 10 bases between them. CDR1 is MDHEN, CDR2 SYDVKM, per germline. CDR3 length: 14 residues. For the CDR3, the DNA is TGTGCCAGCAGTCTAGGACGGCTGAACACTGAAGCTTTCTTT. The encoded protein is CASSLGRLNTEAFF. The full variable domain, its missing parts supplied by reference TRBV28 and TRBJ1-1, is DVKVTQSSRYLVKRTGEKVFLECVQDMDHENMFWYRQDPGLGLRLIYFSYDVKMKEKGDIPEGYSVSREKKERFSLILESASTNQTSMYLCASSLGRLNTEAFFGQGTRLTVV.

The chain combines TRBV2 with TRBJ2-5; 8 bases are shared with TRBD1. The trim removed 1 base at V and 5 bases at J, leaving 6 bases unmatched. The CDR3 has 15 residues. The V gene's germline CDR1 is SNHLY and CDR2 FYNNEI. The CDR3: CASSEVSGGEETQYF. CDR3 nucleotides: TGTGCCAGCAGTGAAGTCTCAGGGGGCGAGGAGACCCAGTACTTC.

This sequence joins TRBV11-2 and TRBJ2-1; D perhaps matches TRBD1 (6 bases). This CDR3 spans 16 amino acids. Between the trimmed V and J ends, which lost 4 bases and 5 bases, there was a span of 18 bases. The V gene's germline CDR1 is SGHAT and CDR2 FQNNGV. The CDR3 bases are TGTGCCAGCAGCTACATGGGGGCCAACTTCAACAATGAGCAGTTCTTC. Amino acids: CASSYMGANFNNEQFF.

CDR3 amino acids: CASSPWTGAGQETQYF. The CDR3 region has the DNA TGTGCCAGTAGTCCATGGACAGGGGCCGGCCAAGAGACCCAGTACTTC. The chain joins TRBV19 to TRBJ2-5; 9 bases are shared with TRBD1. Looked up from germline, CDR1 is LNHDA and CDR2 is SQIVND (reference sequence). This CDR3 has 16 amino acids. The V segment lost 5 bases and the J segment 1 base; nucleotides outside the gene matches: 8.

The V and J genes are TRBV19 and TRBJ2-7, with no clear D. Trimming took off 5 bases at V and 7 bases at J, with 9 bases between the two ends. Germline V gives CDR1 LNHDA, CDR2 SQIVND (reference sequence). The CDR3 has 11 amino acids. CDR3 region: CASSFGREQYF. DNA for the CDR3: TGTGCCAGTAGTTTCGGCAGGGAGCAGTACTTC. The variable domain in full, with the rest retrieved from reference TRBV19 and TRBJ2-7, is DGGITQSPKYLFRKEGQNVTLSCEQNLNHDAMYWYRQDPGQGLRLIYYSQIVNDFQKGDIAEGYSVSREKKESFPLTVTSAQKNPTAFYLCASSFGREQYFGPGTRLTVT.